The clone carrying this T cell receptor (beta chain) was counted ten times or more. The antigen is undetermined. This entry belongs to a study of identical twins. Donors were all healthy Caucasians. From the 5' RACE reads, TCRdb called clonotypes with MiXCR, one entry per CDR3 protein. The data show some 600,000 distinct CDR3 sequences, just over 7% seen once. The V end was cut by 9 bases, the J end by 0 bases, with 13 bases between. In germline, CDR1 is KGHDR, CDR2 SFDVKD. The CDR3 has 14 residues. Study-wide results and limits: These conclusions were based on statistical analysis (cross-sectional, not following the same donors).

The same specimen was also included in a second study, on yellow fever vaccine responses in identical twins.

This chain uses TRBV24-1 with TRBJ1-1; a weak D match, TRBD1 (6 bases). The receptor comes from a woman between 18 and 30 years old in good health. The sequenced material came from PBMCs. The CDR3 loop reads CATGVGGLNTEAFF. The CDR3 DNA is TGTGCCACCGGGGTCGGGGGCCTGAACACTGAAGCTTTCTTT.